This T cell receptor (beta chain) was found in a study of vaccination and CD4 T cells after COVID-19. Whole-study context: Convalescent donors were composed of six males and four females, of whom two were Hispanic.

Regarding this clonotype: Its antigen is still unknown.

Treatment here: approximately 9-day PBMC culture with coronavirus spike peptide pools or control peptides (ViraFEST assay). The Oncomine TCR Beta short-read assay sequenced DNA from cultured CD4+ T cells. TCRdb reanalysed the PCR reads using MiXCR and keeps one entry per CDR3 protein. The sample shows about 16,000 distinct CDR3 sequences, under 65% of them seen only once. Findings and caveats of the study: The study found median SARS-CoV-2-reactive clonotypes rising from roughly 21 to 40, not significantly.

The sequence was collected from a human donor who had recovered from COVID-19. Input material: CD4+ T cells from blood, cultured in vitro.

The CDR3 here is CASSPWGQGGYTF. Here the CDR3 DNA reads TGTGCCAGCAGCCCATGGGGGCAGGGAGGCTACACCTTC. This chain joins TRBV27 and TRBJ1-2, with D possibly matching TRBD1 (6 bases). Per germline, CDR1 MNHEY and CDR2 SMNVEV (reference sequence). V was shortened by 6 bases and J by 8 bases, with 16 bases between the two germline ends. The CDR3 has 13 residues.